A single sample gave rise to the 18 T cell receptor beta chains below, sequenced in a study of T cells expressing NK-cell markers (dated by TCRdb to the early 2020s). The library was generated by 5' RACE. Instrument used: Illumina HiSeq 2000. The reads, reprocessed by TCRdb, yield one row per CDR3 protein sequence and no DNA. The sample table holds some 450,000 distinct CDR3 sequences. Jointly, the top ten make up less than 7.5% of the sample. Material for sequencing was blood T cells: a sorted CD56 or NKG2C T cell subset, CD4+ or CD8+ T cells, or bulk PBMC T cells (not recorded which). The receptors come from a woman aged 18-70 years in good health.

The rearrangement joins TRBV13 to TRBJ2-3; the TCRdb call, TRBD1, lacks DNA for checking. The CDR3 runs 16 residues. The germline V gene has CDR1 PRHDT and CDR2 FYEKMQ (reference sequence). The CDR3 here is CASSSVKWGSTDTQYF.

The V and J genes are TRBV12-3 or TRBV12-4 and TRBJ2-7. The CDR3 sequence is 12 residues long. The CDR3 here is CASSFLGNEQYF.

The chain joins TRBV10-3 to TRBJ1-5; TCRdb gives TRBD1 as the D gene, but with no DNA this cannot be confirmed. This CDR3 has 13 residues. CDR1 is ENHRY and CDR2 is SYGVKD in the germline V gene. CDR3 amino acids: CAISAGVGQPQHF.

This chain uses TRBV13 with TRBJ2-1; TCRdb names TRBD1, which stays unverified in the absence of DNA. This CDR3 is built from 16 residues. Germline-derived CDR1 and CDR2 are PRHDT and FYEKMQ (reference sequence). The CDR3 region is CASSLDQGLSYNEQFF.

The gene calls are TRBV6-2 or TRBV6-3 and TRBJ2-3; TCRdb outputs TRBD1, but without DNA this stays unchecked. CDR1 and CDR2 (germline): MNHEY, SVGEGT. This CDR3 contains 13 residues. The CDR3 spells CASSEGNTDTQYF.

The CDR3 reads CASSLSQGGGYTF. The rearrangement uses TRBV7-2 and TRBJ1-2; TCRdb names TRBD1, which stays unverified in the absence of DNA. Germline values: CDR1 SGHTA, CDR2 FQGNSA. The CDR3 consists of 13 residues.

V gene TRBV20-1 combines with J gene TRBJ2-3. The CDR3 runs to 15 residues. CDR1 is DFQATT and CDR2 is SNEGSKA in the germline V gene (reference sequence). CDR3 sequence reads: CSAIRPESSTDTQYF.

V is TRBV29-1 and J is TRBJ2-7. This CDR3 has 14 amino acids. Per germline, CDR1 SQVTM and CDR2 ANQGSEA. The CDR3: CSVEDGGSSYEQYF.

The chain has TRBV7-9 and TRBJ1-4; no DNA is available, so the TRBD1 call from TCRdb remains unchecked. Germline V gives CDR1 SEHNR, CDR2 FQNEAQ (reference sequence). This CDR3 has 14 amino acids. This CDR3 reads CASSFGTGREKLFF. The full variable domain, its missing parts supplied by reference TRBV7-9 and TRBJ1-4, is DTGVSQNPRHKITKRGQNVTFRCDPISEHNRLYWYRQTLGQGPEFLTYFQNEAQLEKSRLLSDRFSAERPKGSFSTLEIQRTEQGDSAMYLCASSFGTGREKLFFGSGTQLSVL.

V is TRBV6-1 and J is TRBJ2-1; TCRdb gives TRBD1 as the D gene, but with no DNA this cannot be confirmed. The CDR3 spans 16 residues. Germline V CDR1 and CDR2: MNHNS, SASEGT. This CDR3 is CASTPVSAGAYNEQFF.

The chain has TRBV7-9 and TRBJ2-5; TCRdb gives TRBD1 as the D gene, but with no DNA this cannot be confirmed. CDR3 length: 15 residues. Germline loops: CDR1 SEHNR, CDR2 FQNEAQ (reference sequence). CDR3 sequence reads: CASRPGQLGWETQYF.

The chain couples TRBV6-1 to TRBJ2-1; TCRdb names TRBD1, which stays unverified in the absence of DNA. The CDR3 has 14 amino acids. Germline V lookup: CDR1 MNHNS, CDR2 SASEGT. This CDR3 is CASKQGVSYNEQFF.

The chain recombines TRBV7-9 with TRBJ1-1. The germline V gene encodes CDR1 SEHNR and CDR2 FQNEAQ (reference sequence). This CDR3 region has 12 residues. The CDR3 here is CASSSDDTEAFF.

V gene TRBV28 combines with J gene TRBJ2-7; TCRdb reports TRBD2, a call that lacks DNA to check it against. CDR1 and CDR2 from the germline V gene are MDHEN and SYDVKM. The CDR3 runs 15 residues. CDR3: CASSPPGTRSYEQYF.

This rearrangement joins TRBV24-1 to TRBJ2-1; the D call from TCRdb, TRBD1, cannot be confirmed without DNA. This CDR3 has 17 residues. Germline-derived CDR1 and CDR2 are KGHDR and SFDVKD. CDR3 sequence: CATSDPNPGQAYNEQFF.

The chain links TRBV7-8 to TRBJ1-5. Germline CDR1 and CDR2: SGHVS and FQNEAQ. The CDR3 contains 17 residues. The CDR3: CASSPNSGDSGFSPQHF.

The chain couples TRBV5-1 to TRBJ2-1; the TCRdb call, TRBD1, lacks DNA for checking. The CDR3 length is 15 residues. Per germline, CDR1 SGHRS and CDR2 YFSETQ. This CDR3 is CASSLEGRMGHEQFF.

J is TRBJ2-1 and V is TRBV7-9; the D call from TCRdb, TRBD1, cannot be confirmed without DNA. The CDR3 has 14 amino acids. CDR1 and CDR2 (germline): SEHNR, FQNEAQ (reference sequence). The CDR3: CASITGDSYNEQFF.